This passage covers 31 T cell receptor beta chains from one sample sequenced in a study of early stage breast cancer tumors. Only in-frame clones appear in the TCRdb table, and some are missing; sequencing was by immunoSEQ multiplex PCR. Here the sample spans 70,000 or so clones, roughly 80% being singletons. Sequencing was done on a sample of blood. The receptors here all came from a middle-aged person with breast cancer.

This chain uses TRBV27 with TRBJ2-3; D gene uncertain. The germline V gene has CDR1 MNHEY and CDR2 SMNVEV (reference sequence). V lost 5 bases and J lost 1, with 4 bases in between. There are 12 residues in the CDR3. The CDR3 here is CASSPRTDTQYF. CDR3 nucleotides: TGTGCCAGCAGTCCCCGCACAGATACGCAGTATTTT.

V is TRBV11-3 and J is TRBJ2-1; 8 bases match TRBD2. J lost 8 bases, V lost 3 bases, and 3 bases had no gene match. Germline values: CDR1 SGHNT, CDR2 YENEEA. CDR3 length: 13 amino acids. Here the CDR3 DNA reads TGTGCCAGCAGCTTCGAAGCGGGAGATGAGCAGTTCTTC. Protein product: CASSFEAGDEQFF.

The J gene is TRBJ2-1, the V gene TRBV28, with TRBD2 matching over 7 bases. CDR1 MDHEN and CDR2 SYDVKM come from the germline V gene. The CDR3 runs 13 residues. With 8 bases clipped from V and 5 bases from J, the junction kept 6 bases outside the gene matches. DNA for the CDR3: TGTGCCAGCCGTCGGGAGGTCCACAATGAGCAGTTCTTC. Translated, it gives CASRREVHNEQFF.

V usage is TRBV18 and J usage is TRBJ2-1, with 14 positions matching TRBD2. This CDR3 is built from 18 residues. The V segment lost 0 bases and the J segment 0 bases; nucleotides outside the gene matches: 1. The germline gives CDR1 KGHSH, CDR2 LQKENI. The CDR3 loop is CASSPPGTSGGSYNEQFF. The DNA of the CDR3 is TGTGCCAGCTCACCACCTGGGACTAGCGGGGGCTCCTACAATGAGCAGTTCTTC.

The chain has TRBV28 and TRBJ2-7; TRBD2 matches at 16 bases. J was trimmed by 4 bases and V by 3 bases; bases with no gene match: 6. From germline, CDR1 is MDHEN and CDR2 SYDVKM. There are 17 residues in the CDR3. The CDR3 region has the DNA TGTGCCAGCAGTTTGGCGGGGGGACTAGCGGGAGGGTACGAGCAGTACTTC. Amino acid sequence: CASSLAGGLAGGYEQYF.

This clone occurred a few times. This chain links TRBV4-2 with TRBJ2-7, with 9 bases identical to TRBD2. There are 16 residues in the CDR3. CDR1 is LGHNA, CDR2 YNFKEQ, per germline. The ends lost 0 bases at V and 4 bases at J; junction bases unmatched: 7. CDR3 bases: TGTGCCAGCAGCCAAGAAAGTCTAGCGGGATCATACGAGCAGTACTTC. Protein product: CASSQESLAGSYEQYF.

This clone was recorded a few times. The V call is TRBV19, the J call TRBJ2-7, with 8 bases fitting TRBD2. Unmatched junction bases numbered 5, after V lost 6 bases and J lost 1 base. The CDR3 covers 14 residues. CDR1 and CDR2 from the germline V gene are LNHDA and SQIVND (reference sequence). The CDR3 region is CASSSLAESYEQYF. CDR3 DNA sequence: TGTGCCAGTAGCTCACTAGCGGAGTCCTACGAGCAGTACTTC.

V is TRBV11-2 and J is TRBJ2-1, with 8 bases aligning to TRBD2. Losses at the gene ends were 5 bases for V and 7 bases for J; bases not matched to a gene: 4. The CDR3 has 13 amino acids. The germline V gene has CDR1 SGHAT and CDR2 FQNNGV. CDR3 residues: CASSLAGYNEQFF. In DNA form, the CDR3 reads TGTGCCAGCAGCCTAGCGGGTTATAATGAGCAGTTCTTC.

The chain combines TRBV18 with TRBJ2-1; 9 positions agree with TRBD1. There are 14 residues in the CDR3. Trimming cost V 3 bases and J 8 bases; bases outside gene matches: 5. Germline CDR1 reads KGHSH; CDR2 reads LQKENI. This CDR3 is CASSPGTGFDEQFF. CDR3 coding DNA: TGTGCCAGCTCACCTGGGACAGGGTTCGATGAGCAGTTCTTC.

The V call is TRBV19, the J call TRBJ2-3; D gene unclear. Trimming took 8 bases from V and 5 from J, leaving 11 bases between them. The CDR3 has 12 residues. Germline lookup yields CDR1 LNHDA and CDR2 SQIVND (reference sequence). CDR3 protein: CASGRIGDTQYF. The CDR3 DNA reads TGTGCCAGTGGACGGATTGGAGATACGCAGTATTTT.

The chain links TRBV28 to TRBJ1-1; the D is unclear. V lost 2 bases and J 2 bases, leaving 6 bases between the germline ends. Per germline, CDR1 MDHEN and CDR2 SYDVKM. The CDR3 is made up of 13 amino acids. In DNA form, the CDR3 reads TGTGCCAGCAGTTTAGAGGTAAACACTGAAGCTTTCTTT. This codes for CASSLEVNTEAFF.

The rearrangement links TRBV29-1 to TRBJ1-1; tentatively, D is TRBD1 (6 bases). There are 13 residues in the CDR3. The V gene's germline CDR1 is SQVTM and CDR2 ANQGSEA. Trimming removed 4 bases from V and 4 bases from J, with 13 bases in between. The CDR3 DNA sequence: TGCAGCGTTGGCGAGGGGGGCCCCACTGAAGCTTTCTTT. Translated, it gives CSVGEGGPTEAFF.

The rearrangement joins TRBV29-1 to TRBJ2-3; maybe TRBD2 (7 bases). Trimming shortened V by 3 bases and J by 3 bases, and 22 bases separated the two germline ends. CDR3 length: 17 residues. The V gene's germline CDR1 is SQVTM and CDR2 ANQGSEA. The CDR3 nucleotides are TGCAGCGTTGATAACCCGAGGGCGGGGGCGCGGACAGATACGCAGTATTTT. Translating gives CSVDNPRAGARTDTQYF.

The gene calls are TRBV6-5 and TRBJ1-3; 10 positions agree with TRBD1. The length of the CDR3 is 14 residues. CDR1 MNHEY and CDR2 SVGAGI come from the germline V gene. Trimming at V came to 6 bases and at J to 5 bases, leaving 4 bases not matched to a gene. CDR3 sequence reads: CASSLDRGRNTIYF. The CDR3 nucleotides read TGTGCCAGCAGCCTCGACAGGGGGCGAAACACCATATATTTT.

The chain carries TRBV15 and TRBJ2-7; no clear D. CDR1 and CDR2 (germline): LNHNV, YYDKDF (reference sequence). Trimming removed 1 base at V and 2 bases at J, with 9 bases between. This CDR3 contains 14 residues. CDR3 bases: TGTGCCACCAGCAGAGTAACTGGTCCCTACGAGCAGTACTTC. Translation gives CATSRVTGPYEQYF.

This chain connects TRBV5-4 to TRBJ2-7; no definite D call. CDR1 and CDR2 (germline): SGHNT, YYREEE (reference sequence). The CDR3 is 14 amino acids. V lost 3 bases, J lost 2 bases, and 12 bases lay in between. CDR3 DNA: TGTGCCAGCAGCTCGGCCGGAAGCACCTACGAGCAGTACTTC. This encodes CASSSAGSTYEQYF.

The genes are TRBV4-1 and TRBJ2-7; the D call may be TRBD1 or TRBD2 (5 bases each). The CDR3 runs 13 residues. Trimming cost V 3 bases and J 3 bases, with 9 bases left between them. Germline values: CDR1 MGHRA, CDR2 YSYEKL. The CDR3 is CASSQGDRYEQYF. The CDR3 DNA sequence: TGCGCCAGCAGCCAGGGGGACCGCTACGAGCAGTACTTC.

The CDR3 protein is CASSFGSSSYEQYF. The CDR3 region has the DNA TGTGCCAGCAGCTTCGGATCCAGCTCCTACGAGCAGTACTTC. This chain joins TRBV7-8 and TRBJ2-7; D is ambiguous. The germline V gene encodes CDR1 SGHVS and CDR2 FQNEAQ. With 3 bases removed from V and 0 bases from J, the gap between germline ends came to 9 bases. There are 14 residues in the CDR3. Together with reference TRBV7-8 and TRBJ2-7, the CDR3 gives the full variable domain: GAGVSQSPRYKVAKRGQDVALRCDPISGHVSLFWYQQALGQGPEFLTYFQNEAQLDKSGLPSDRFFAERPEGSVSTLKIQRTQQEDSAVYLCASSFGSSSYEQYFGPGTRLTVT.

V is TRBV11-2 and J is TRBJ2-1; the D gene is possibly TRBD1 (6 bases). Germline CDR1 reads SGHAT; CDR2 reads FQNNGV. The V gene lost 7 bases and the J gene lost 0 bases, with 10 bases spanning the gap. This CDR3 spans 14 amino acids. CDR3 DNA: TGTGCCAGCACCAAACAGGGCTCCTACAATGAGCAGTTCTTC. Amino acids: CASTKQGSYNEQFF. Looking up the rest from reference TRBV11-2 and TRBJ2-1 gives the full variable domain: EAGVAQSPRYKIIEKRQSVAFWCNPISGHATLYWYQQILGQGPKLLIQFQNNGVVDDSQLPKDRFSAERLKGVDSTLKIQPAKLEDSAVYLCASTKQGSYNEQFFGPGTRLTVL.

The chain carries TRBV2 and TRBJ1-3; D not certain. Germline CDR1 SNHLY, CDR2 FYNNEI. V shed 5 bases and J shed 0 bases, with 5 bases lying between them. The CDR3 contains 13 residues. The CDR3 spells CASSTFSGNTIYF. The CDR3 bases are TGTGCCAGCAGTACATTCTCTGGAAACACCATATATTTT. Based on the CDR3 plus reference TRBV2 and TRBJ1-3, the full variable domain is EPEVTQTPSHQVTQMGQEVILRCVPISNHLYFYWYRQILGQKVEFLVSFYNNEISEKSEIFDDQFSVERPDGSNFTLKIRSTKLEDSAMYFCASSTFSGNTIYFGEGSWLTVV.

CDR3: CASSETPIWGEAEAFF. CDR3 nucleotide sequence: TGTGCCAGCAGCGAAACCCCTATTTGGGGGGAGGCTGAAGCTTTCTTT. The chain is built from TRBV4-2 and TRBJ1-1; possibly TRBD1 for D (5 bases). V dropped 5 bases and J dropped 6 bases, with 22 bases sitting between them. The CDR3 spans 16 residues. Looked up from germline, CDR1 is LGHNA and CDR2 is YNFKEQ.

This rearrangement joins TRBV2 to TRBJ1-5, with D possibly being TRBD1 (5 bases). Germline loops: CDR1 SNHLY, CDR2 FYNNEI. The V and J ends lost 5 bases and 5 bases respectively, with 13 bases between them. The CDR3 runs to 14 residues. The CDR3 protein is CASSTDSYDQPQHF. The CDR3 coding sequence is TGTGCCAGCAGTACCGACAGCTACGATCAGCCCCAGCATTTT.

The chain couples TRBV6-1 to TRBJ2-7, with 12 bases identical to TRBD2. This CDR3 spans 13 amino acids. Per germline, CDR1 MNHNS and CDR2 SASEGT. Trimming removed 11 bases from V and 6 bases from J; junction bases left unmatched: 8. The CDR3 DNA is TGTGCCGGCCGACTAGCGGGAGCTCGCGAGCAGTACTTC. It is translated as CAGRLAGAREQYF.

This chain joins TRBV28 and TRBJ2-5; possible D gene TRBD1, 6 bases. With 4 bases removed from V and 9 bases from J, the gap between germline ends came to 15 bases. The CDR3 contains 13 residues. The germline gives CDR1 MDHEN, CDR2 SYDVKM. The DNA of the CDR3 is TGTGCCAGCAGTTCCGGGCCCAAGGGGGCCCAGTACTTC. Encoded protein: CASSSGPKGAQYF.

The J gene is TRBJ2-1, the V gene TRBV4-1; 9 bases agree with TRBD1. Germline values: CDR1 MGHRA, CDR2 YSYEKL. V shed 4 bases and J 7 bases; nucleotides not matched to a gene: 8. CDR3 length: 15 amino acids. The CDR3: CASSLTGTGLNEQFF. CDR3 sequence (DNA): TGCGCCAGCAGCCTCACCGGGACAGGGTTAAATGAGCAGTTCTTC.

The V gene is TRBV5-5, the J gene TRBJ1-2; 8 bases are a match to TRBD1. CDR1 is SGHKS, CDR2 YYEKEE, per germline (reference sequence). V lost 4 bases, J lost 5 bases, and 4 bases stayed unmatched. The CDR3 covers 13 residues. The CDR3 sequence: CASSQRQGYGYTF. CDR3 nucleotide sequence: TGTGCCAGCAGCCAAAGACAGGGGTATGGCTACACCTTC.

V gene TRBV7-6 combines with J gene TRBJ2-1; 10 bases line up with TRBD2. CDR1 and CDR2 (germline): SGHVS, FNYEAQ. This CDR3 contains 16 residues. After removal of 4 bases from V and 4 bases from J, the junction contained 7 bases not matched to a gene. The chain's CDR3 is CASSSSRAGGYNEQFF. For the CDR3, the DNA is TGTGCCAGCAGCTCCTCTCGAGCGGGAGGGTACAATGAGCAGTTCTTC.

This chain joins TRBV19 and TRBJ2-3; TRBD2 agrees at 8 bases. Germline-derived CDR1 and CDR2 are LNHDA and SQIVND (reference sequence). The junction had 8 bases not matched to a gene; V was cut back by 4 bases and J by 2 bases. The CDR3 has 16 amino acids. The CDR3 loop is CASSTNQREYTDTQYF. The CDR3, as DNA: TGTGCCAGTAGTACCAATCAGCGGGAGTACACAGATACGCAGTATTTT.

V and J are TRBV14 and TRBJ1-3, with D maybe TRBD1 (5 bases). Trimming removed 6 bases at V and 0 bases at J, with 6 bases between. Germline loops: CDR1 SGHDN, CDR2 FVKESK. CDR3 size: 13 residues. CDR3 nucleotide sequence: TGTGCCAGCAGAGACAGCTCTGGAAACACCATATATTTT. Translating gives CASRDSSGNTIYF.

The rearrangement uses TRBV27 and TRBJ1-1, with a weak D call TRBD1 (5 bases). V shed 6 bases and J shed 1 base, with 6 bases lying between them. Germline V gene data show CDR1 as MNHEY and CDR2 as SMNVEV (reference sequence). The CDR3 has 12 residues. The CDR3 nucleotides read TGTGCCAGCAGGAGGGGGAACACTGAAGCTTTCTTT. It is translated as CASRRGNTEAFF.

The chain recombines TRBV11-2 with TRBJ2-5, with 9 bases lining up with TRBD1. The germline V gene encodes CDR1 SGHAT and CDR2 FQNNGV. Losses at the gene ends were 5 bases for V and 5 bases for J; bases not matched to a gene: 18. The CDR3 totals 18 residues. The CDR3 sequence: CASSPRPGKQGAGETQYF. CDR3 bases: TGTGCCAGCAGCCCGCGACCTGGTAAACAGGGGGCAGGGGAGACCCAGTACTTC.